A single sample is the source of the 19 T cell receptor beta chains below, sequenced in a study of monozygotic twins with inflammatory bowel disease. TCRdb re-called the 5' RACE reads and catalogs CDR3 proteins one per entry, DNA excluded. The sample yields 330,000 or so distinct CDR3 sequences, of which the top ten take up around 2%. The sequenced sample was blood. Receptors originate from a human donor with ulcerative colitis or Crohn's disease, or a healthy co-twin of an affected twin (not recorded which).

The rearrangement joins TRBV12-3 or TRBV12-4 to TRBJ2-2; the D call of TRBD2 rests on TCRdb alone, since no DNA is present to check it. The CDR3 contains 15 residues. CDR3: CASSPTGRDTGELFF.

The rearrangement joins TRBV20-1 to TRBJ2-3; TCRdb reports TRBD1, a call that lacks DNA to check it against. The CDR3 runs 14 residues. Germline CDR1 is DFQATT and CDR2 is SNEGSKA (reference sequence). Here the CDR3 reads CSPMDTTRQDTQYF.

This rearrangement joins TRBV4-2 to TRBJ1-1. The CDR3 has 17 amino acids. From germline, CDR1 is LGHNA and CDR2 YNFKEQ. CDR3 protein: CASSQDFKVLTDTEAFF.

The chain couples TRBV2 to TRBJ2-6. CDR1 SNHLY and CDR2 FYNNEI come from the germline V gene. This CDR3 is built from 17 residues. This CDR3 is CASSRAVSLSGANVLTF. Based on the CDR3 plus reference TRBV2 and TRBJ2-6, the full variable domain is EPEVTQTPSHQVTQMGQEVILRCVPISNHLYFYWYRQILGQKVEFLVSFYNNEISEKSEIFDDQFSVERPDGSNFTLKIRSTKLEDSAMYFCASSRAVSLSGANVLTFGAGSRLTVL.

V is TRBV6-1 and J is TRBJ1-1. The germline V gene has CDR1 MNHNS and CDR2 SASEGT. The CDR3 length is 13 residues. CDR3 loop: CASSVRGNTEAFF.

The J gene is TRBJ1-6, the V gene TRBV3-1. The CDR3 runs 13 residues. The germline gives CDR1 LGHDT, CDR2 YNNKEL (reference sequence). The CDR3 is CASSQEPASPLHF.

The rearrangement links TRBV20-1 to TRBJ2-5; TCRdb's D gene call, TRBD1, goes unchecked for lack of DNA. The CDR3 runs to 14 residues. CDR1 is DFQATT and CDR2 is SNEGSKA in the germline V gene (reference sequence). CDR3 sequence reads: CSARDPTKVETQYF.

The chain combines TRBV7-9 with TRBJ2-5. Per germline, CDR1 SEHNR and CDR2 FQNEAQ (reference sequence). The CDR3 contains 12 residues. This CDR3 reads CASGLEWETQYF. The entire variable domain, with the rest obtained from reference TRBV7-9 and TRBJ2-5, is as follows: DTGVSQNPRHKITKRGQNVTFRCDPISEHNRLYWYRQTLGQGPEFLTYFQNEAQLEKSRLLSDRFSAERPKGSFSTLEIQRTEQGDSAMYLCASGLEWETQYFGPGTRLLVL.

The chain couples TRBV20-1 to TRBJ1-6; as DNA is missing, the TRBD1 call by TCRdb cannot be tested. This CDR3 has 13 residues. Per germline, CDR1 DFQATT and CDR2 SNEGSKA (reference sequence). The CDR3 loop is CSAGPGGDSPLHF.

The CDR3 region is CASSFGGDQPQHF. The chain joins TRBV5-1 to TRBJ1-5; TCRdb calls TRBD1, which cannot be checked without DNA. The CDR3 runs 13 residues. Per germline, CDR1 SGHRS and CDR2 YFSETQ.

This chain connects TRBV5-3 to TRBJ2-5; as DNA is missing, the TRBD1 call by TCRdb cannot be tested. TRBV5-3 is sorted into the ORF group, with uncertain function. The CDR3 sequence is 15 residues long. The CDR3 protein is CARRSDSGGRKTQYF.

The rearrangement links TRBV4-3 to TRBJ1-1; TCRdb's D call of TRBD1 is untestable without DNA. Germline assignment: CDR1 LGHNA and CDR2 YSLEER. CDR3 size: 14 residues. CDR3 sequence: CASSQDRAQGQAFF.

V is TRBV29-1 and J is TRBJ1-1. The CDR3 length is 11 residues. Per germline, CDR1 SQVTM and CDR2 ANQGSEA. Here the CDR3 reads CTGGENTEAFF. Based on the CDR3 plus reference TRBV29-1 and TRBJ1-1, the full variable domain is SAVISQKPSRDICQRGTSLTIQCQVDSQVTMMFWYRQQPGQSLTLIATANQGSEATYESGFVIDKFPISRPNLTFSTLTVSNMSPEDSSIYLCTGGENTEAFFGQGTRLTVV.

The CDR3 reads CSAVPGLFPTDTQYF. The chain combines TRBV29-1 with TRBJ2-3; TCRdb gives TRBD2 as the D gene, but with no DNA this cannot be confirmed. CDR1 and CDR2 from the germline V gene are SQVTM and ANQGSEA. The CDR3 extends over 15 amino acids.

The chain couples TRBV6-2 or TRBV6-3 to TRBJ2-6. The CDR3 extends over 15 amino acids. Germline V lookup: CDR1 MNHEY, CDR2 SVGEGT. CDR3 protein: CASSYTKSGANVLTF.

The CDR3 reads CASSPFTSGSGANVLTF. The V gene is TRBV18, the J gene TRBJ2-6. In germline, CDR1 is KGHSH, CDR2 LQKENI. The CDR3 length is 17 residues.

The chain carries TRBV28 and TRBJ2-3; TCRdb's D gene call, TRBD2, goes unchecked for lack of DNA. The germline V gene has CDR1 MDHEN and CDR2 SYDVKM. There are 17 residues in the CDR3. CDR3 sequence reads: CASSPRGPAGGADTQYF.

The CDR3 sequence is CASTRTSVQDTQYF. V and J are TRBV12-3 or TRBV12-4 and TRBJ2-3; absent DNA, TCRdb's TRBD2 call cannot be checked. The CDR3 spans 14 residues.

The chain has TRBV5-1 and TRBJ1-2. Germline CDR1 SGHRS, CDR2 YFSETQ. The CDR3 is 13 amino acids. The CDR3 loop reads CASSPEGGSGYTF.